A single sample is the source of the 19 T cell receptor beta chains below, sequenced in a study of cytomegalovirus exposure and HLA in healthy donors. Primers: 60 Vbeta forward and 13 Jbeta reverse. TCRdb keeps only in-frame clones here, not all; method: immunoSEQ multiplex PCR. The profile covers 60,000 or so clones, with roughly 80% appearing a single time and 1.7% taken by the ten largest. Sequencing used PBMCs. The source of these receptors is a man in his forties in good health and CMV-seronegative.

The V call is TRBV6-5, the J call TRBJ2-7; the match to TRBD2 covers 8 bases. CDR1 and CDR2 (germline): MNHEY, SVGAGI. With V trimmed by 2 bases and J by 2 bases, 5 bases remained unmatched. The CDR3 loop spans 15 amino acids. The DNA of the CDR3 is TGTGCCAGCAGTTACGAGGGTAGCGGGACCTACGAGCAGTACTTC. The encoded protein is CASSYEGSGTYEQYF.

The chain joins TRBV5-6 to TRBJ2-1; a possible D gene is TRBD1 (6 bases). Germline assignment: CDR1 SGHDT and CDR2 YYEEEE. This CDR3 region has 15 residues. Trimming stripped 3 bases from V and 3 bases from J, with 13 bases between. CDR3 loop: CASSSRTVRYNEQFF. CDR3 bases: TGTGCCAGCAGCTCCCGGACAGTACGCTACAATGAGCAGTTCTTC.

CDR3 nucleotide sequence: TGTGCCTGGAGCCCGAGGGGACAGGGGTCCTCCCTTAGCAATCAGCCCCAGCATTTT. This sequence encodes CAWSPRGQGSSLSNQPQHF. The gene calls are TRBV30 and TRBJ1-5; TRBD1 matches 10 bases. The CDR3 runs 19 residues. V gave up 3 bases and J gave up 0 bases; unmatched junction bases: 14. Germline V gene data show CDR1 as GTSNPN and CDR2 as SVGIG (reference sequence). The variable domain in full, completed from reference TRBV30 and TRBJ1-5, reads SQTIHQWPATLVQPVGSPLSLECTVEGTSNPNLYWYRQAAGRGLQLLFYSVGIGQISSEVPQNLSASRPQDRQFILSSKKLLLSDSGFYLCAWSPRGQGSSLSNQPQHFGDGTRLSIL.

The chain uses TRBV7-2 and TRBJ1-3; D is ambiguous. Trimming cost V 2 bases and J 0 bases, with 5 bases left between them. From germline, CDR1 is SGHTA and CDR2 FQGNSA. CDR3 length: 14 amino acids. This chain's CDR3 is CASSLTASGNTIYF. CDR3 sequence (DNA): TGTGCCAGCAGCTTAACAGCCTCTGGAAACACCATATATTTT.

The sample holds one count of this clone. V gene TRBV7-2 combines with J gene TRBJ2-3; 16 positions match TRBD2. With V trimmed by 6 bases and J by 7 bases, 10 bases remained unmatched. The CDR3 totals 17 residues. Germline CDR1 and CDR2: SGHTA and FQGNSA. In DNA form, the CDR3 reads TGTGCCAGCAGACCAAAAGGGACTAGCGGGGGGGTTAATACGCAGTATTTT. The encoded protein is CASRPKGTSGGVNTQYF. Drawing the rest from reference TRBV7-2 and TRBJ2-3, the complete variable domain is GAGVSQSPSNKVTEKGKDVELRCDPISGHTALYWYRQSLGQGLEFLIYFQGNSAPDKSGLPSDRFSAERTGGSVSTLTIQRTQQEDSAVYLCASRPKGTSGGVNTQYFGPGTRLTVL.

This CDR3 reads CATSSGGNQPQHF. The CDR3 coding sequence is TGTGCCACCAGCAGCGGAGGGAATCAGCCCCAGCATTTT. The genes are TRBV15 and TRBJ1-5; no definite D call. From germline, CDR1 is LNHNV and CDR2 YYDKDF (reference sequence). This CDR3 has 13 residues. Trimming pared 3 bases from V and 4 bases from J, leaving 7 bases between.

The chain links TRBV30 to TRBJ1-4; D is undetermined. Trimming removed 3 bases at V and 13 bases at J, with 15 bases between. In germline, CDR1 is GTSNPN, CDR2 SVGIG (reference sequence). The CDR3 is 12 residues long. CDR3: CAWRDSKDSLFF. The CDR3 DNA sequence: TGTGCCTGGAGGGATAGCAAGGACTCACTGTTTTTT.

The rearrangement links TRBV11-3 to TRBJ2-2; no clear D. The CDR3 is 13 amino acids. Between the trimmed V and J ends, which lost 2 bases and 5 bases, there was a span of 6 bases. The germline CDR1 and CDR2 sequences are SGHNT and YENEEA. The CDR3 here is CASSLILTGELFF. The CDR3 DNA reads TGTGCCAGCAGCTTAATACTTACCGGGGAGCTGTTTTTT.

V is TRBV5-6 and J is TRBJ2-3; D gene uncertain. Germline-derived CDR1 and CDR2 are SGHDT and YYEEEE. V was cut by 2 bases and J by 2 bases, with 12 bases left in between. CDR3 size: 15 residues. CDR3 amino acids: CASSFDLSITDTQYF. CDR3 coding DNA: TGTGCCAGCAGCTTTGACTTATCTATCACAGATACGCAGTATTTT.

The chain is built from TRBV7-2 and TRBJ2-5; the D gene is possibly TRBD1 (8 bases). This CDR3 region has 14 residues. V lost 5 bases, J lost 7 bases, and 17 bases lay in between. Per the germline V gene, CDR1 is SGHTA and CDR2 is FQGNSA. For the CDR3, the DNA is TGTGCCAGCAGCCCACAGGGGGGGAAGGGGACCCAGTACTTC. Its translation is CASSPQGGKGTQYF.

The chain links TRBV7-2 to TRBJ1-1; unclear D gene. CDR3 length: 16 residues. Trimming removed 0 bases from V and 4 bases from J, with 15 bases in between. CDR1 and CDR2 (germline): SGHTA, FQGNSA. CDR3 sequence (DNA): TGTGCCAGCAGCTTAGCGCTGTGGCTCCTTGGCACTGAAGCTTTCTTT. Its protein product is CASSLALWLLGTEAFF.

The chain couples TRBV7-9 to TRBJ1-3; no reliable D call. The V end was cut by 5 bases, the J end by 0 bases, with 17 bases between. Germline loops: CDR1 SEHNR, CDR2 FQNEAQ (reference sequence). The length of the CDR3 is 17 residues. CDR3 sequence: CASSPGLRGPSGNTIYF. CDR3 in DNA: TGTGCCAGCAGCCCAGGCCTGCGCGGGCCCTCTGGAAACACCATATATTTT.

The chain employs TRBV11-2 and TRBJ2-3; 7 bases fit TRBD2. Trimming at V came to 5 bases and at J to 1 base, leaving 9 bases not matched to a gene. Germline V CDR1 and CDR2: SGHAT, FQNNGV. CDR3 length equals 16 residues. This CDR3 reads CASSPGLSAGTDTQYF. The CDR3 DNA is TGTGCCAGCAGCCCGGGACTATCAGCCGGCACAGATACGCAGTATTTT.

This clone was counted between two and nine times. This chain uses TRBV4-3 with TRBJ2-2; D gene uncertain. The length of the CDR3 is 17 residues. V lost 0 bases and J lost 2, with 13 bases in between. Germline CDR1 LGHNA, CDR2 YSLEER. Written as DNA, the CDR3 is TGCGCCAGCAGCCAAGATCCGGGTCGTGGCAACACCGGGGAGCTGTTTTTT. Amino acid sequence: CASSQDPGRGNTGELFF.

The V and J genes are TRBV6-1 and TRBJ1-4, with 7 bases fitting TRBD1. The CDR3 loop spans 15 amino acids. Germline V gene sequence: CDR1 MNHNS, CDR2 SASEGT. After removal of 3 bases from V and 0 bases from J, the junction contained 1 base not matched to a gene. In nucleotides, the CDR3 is TGTGCCAGCAGTGATGGGACAGCAACTAATGAAAAACTGTTTTTT. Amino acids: CASSDGTATNEKLFF.

CDR3: CASSETGGSYEQYF. The CDR3 DNA reads as TGTGCCAGCAGTGAAACAGGGGGCTCCTACGAGCAGTACTTC. This rearrangement joins TRBV2 to TRBJ2-7; TRBD1 agrees at 8 bases. CDR1 SNHLY and CDR2 FYNNEI come from the germline V gene. V shed 2 bases and J 0 bases; nucleotides not matched to a gene: 0. The CDR3 consists of 14 residues.

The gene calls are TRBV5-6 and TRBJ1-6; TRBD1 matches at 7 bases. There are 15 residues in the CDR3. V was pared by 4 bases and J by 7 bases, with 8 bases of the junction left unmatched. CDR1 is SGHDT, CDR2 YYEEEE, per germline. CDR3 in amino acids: CASSLQGQGNSPLHF. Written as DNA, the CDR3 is TGTGCCAGCAGCCTACAGGGGCAGGGCAATTCACCCCTCCACTTT.

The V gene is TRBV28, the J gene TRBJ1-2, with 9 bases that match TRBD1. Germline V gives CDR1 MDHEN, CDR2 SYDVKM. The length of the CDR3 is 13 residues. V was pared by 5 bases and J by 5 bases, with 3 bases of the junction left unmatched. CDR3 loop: CASSIGTGYGYTF. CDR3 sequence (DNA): TGTGCCAGCAGTATCGGGACAGGGTATGGCTACACCTTC.

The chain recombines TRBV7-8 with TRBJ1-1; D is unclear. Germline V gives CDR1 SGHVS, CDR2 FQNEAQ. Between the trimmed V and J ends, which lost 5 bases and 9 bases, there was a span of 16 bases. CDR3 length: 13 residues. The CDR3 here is CASSVGGVSQAFF. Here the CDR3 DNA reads TGTGCCAGCAGCGTAGGCGGCGTCTCTCAAGCTTTCTTT. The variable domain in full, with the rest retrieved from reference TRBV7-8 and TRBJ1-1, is GAGVSQSPRYKVAKRGQDVALRCDPISGHVSLFWYQQALGQGPEFLTYFQNEAQLDKSGLPSDRFFAERPEGSVSTLKIQRTQQEDSAVYLCASSVGGVSQAFFGQGTRLTVV.